This entry concerns a single T cell receptor (beta chain). As yet, its antigen is unknown. These data are taken from a study of T-cell memory formation after mild COVID-19. Whole-study context: Most TCR clusters belonged to a single donor.

The study, taken as a whole, reports: Several responding clones turned up in pre-infection memory, indicating that cross-reactive memory may have taken part. The authors left the SARS-CoV-2 specificity of second-wave clones peaking on day 37 unconfirmed.

The CDR3 runs 14 residues. Between the trimmed V and J ends, which lost 3 bases and 2 bases, there was a span of 12 bases. From germline, CDR1 is SGHRS and CDR2 YFSETQ. TCRdb called the 5' RACE reads again in MiXCR, with one record for every CDR3 protein. The data hold around 370,000 distinct CDR3 sequences, with roughly 21% observed a single time. This TCR came from an adult woman who had mild COVID-19 (a few samples of this study predate the infection). Cell type and time point are not known. The J gene is TRBJ2-7, the V gene TRBV5-1, with a weak D call TRBD2 (5 bases). Sequencing was performed on PBMCs or a T cell subset sorted from them (not recorded which). The CDR3: CASSSTMRAYEQYF. DNA of the CDR3: TGCGCCAGCAGCTCTACAATGAGGGCCTACGAGCAGTACTTC.